The source of this T cell receptor beta chain is a study of blood T cell repertoires in COVID-19 (dated by TCRdb to the early 2020s). For the study in its entirety: Samples from collaborators originated in the United States, Italy and Spain and spanned both the acute and convalescent phases of COVID-19. The material from the prospective study consisted of cDNA or gDNA derived from T cells, B-cell-depleted T cells, or PBMCs. Deeply sampled blood TCRbeta repertoires from subjects exposed to, actively infected with, or recovered from COVID-19 were included in the dataset. The repertoires were made available in a free public database intended to serve as a resource for research on the immune response to SARS-CoV-2. Samples were obtained from the ongoing ImmuneRACE study (first 160 participants) and from over 1,000 subjects provided by 6 global collaborators. Nearly every sample came with metadata listing a de-identified subject ID, COVID-19 status, age in years and sex. Where HLA class I and class II types were available, the types were taken from metadata supplied by the sample provider, not from assay-based typing.

On this clone itself: No cognate antigen has been identified for it. Per-base qualities were not stored, and no clone one base away is much larger.

TCRbeta CDR3 regions were amplified from genomic DNA by means of the immunoSEQ Assay, a bias-controlled multiplex PCR. As for the authors' bioinformatics: The number of nucleated cells in each sample was estimated by amplification of reference gene primers within the assay. To quantify the absolute abundance of each unique TCRbeta CDR3 rearrangement, sequence reads were collapsed and filtered. Productive Simpson clonality was computed per sample as the square root of Simpson's diversity index over productive rearrangements. Sourced from immuneACCESS, this table was stored by TCRdb with only in-frame sequences that have V and J called. A share of the clones is absent; for the studies checked, an unresolved V gene accounts for under half, and the remainder has no known explanation. V and J calls and clone size are those listed in that table; D and trimming were worked out from the DNA. Counted in this sample were over 110,000 clones; 80% of them appeared once. The leading ten clones occupy approximately 3.6% of the sample.

Beyond this particular receptor, the publication reports: How much clinical and demographic metadata was included differed by source and by participant, and the metadata was provided uncurated.

Another Seattle source contributed samples from volunteer blood donors who had recovered from COVID-19. Whole blood was collected in K2EDTA tubes by collaborating institutions according to the institutions' own protocols. For TCRbeta analysis, collaborator samples were shipped as frozen whole blood, as isolated PBMCs, or as DNA extracted from either sample type. Including cysteine and phenylalanine, the CDR3 has 15 amino acids. Only the CDR3 portion is preserved as DNA: 45 bases, with reading frame beginning at the first base. The germline V gene specifies SGHVT as CDR1 and SQSDAQ as CDR2. V loses 1 base, J loses 5 bases, and the germline ends lie 11 bases apart.

The receptor comes from a man between 65 and 85 years old who had recovered from COVID-19. Sequences were obtained from peripheral blood. This chain is built from TRBV7-4 and TRBJ1-4; too little of a D gene remains to name it. This receptor has the CDR3 CASSLEGLMNEKLFF. At the DNA level, the sequence is TGTGCCAGCAGCTTAGAAGGACTGATGAATGAAAAACTGTTTTTT. Beyond the CDR3, the reference TRBV7-4 and TRBJ1-4 genes provide the residues; the full variable domain reads: GAGVSQSPRYKVAKRGRDVALRCDSISGHVTLYWYRQTLGQGSEVLTYSQSDAQRDKSGRPSGRFSAERPERSVSTLKIQRTEQGDSAVYLCASSLEGLMNEKLFFGSGTQLSVL.